The source of this T cell receptor beta chain is a study of cytomegalovirus exposure and HLA in healthy donors. Use of 60 Vbeta and 13 Jbeta primers characterized the PCR. Assay: immunoSEQ multiplex PCR; the TCRdb copy retains only in-frame clones and omits some. The repertoire consists of about 160,000 clones, with 65% to 80% occurring once and the leading ten covering about 2.7%. This CDR3 region has 16 residues. V lost 1 base to trimming and J lost 2 bases; unmatched junction nucleotides: 2. CDR1 and CDR2 (germline): SGHDT, YYEEEE. This TCR came from a woman aged 45-59 years in good health and CMV-seropositive. The chain joins TRBV5-6 to TRBJ1-6; 8 bases match TRBD1. Sequences were obtained from PBMCs. As DNA, the CDR3 is TGTGCCAGCAGCTTGAAACAGGGGGCCTATAATTCACCCCTCCACTTT. It specifies CASSLKQGAYNSPLHF.